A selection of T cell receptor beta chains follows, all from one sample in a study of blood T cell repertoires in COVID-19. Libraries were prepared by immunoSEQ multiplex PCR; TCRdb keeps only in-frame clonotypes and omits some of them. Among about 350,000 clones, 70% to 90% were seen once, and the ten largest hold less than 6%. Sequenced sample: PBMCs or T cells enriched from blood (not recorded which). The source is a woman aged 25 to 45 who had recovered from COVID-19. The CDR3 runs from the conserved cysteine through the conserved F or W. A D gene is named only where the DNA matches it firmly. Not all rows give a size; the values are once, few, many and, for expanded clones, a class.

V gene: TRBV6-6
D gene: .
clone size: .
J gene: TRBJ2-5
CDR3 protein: CAHSDSQETQYF
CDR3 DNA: TGTGCCCATTCGGACTCACAAGAGACCCAGTACTTC

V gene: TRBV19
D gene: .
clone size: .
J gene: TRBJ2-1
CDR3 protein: CASSRRGSYNEQFF
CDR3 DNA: TGTGCCAGTAGTAGGCGGGGCTCCTACAATGAGCAGTTCTTC

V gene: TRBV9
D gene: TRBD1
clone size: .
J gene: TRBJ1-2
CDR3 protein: CASSLTGQGAQGYTF
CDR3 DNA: TGTGCCAGCAGCCTAACTGGACAGGGGGCGCAAGGCTACACCTTC

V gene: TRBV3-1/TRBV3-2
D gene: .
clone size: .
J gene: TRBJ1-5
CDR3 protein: CASSLRSGEPQHF
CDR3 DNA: TGTGCCAGCAGCCTTAGGTCCGGGGAGCCCCAGCATTTT

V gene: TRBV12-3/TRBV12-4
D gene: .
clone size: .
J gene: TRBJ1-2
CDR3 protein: CASSQGLYYGYTF
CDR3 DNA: TGTGCCAGCAGCCAGGGGCTTTACTATGGCTACACCTTC

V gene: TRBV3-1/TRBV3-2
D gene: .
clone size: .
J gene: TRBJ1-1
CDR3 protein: CASSQARGGLEAFF
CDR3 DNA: TGTGCCAGCAGCCAAGCGCGGGGGGGTTTGGAAGCTTTCTTT

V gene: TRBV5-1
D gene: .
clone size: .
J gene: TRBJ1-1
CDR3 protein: CASSRTVPGTEAFF
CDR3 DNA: TGCGCCAGCAGCAGGACAGTGCCTGGGACTGAAGCTTTCTTT

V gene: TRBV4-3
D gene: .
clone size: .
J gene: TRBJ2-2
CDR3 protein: CASSQDYRDTGELFF
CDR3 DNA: TGCGCCAGCAGCCAAGACTACCGAGACACCGGGGAGCTGTTTTTT

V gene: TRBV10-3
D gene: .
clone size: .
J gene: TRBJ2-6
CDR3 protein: CAIRGGANSGANVLTF
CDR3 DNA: TGTGCCATCAGAGGGGGGGCAAACTCTGGGGCCAACGTCCTGACTTTC

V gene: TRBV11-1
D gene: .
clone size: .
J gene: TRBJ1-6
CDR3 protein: CASSPQGVNSPLHF
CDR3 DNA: TGTGCCAGCAGCCCCCAGGGTGTAAATTCACCCCTCCACTTT

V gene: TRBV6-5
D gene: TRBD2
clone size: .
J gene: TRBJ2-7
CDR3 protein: CASSRSGGYEQYF
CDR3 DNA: TGTGCCAGCTCTCGGAGCGGGGGTTACGAGCAGTACTTC

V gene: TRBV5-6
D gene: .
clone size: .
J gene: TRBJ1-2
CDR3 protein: CASSLAVRQGYGYTF
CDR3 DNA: TGTGCCAGCAGCTTGGCCGTGAGGCAGGGCTATGGCTACACCTTC

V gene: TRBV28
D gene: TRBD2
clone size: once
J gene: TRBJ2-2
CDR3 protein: CASSPTSGGFNTGELFF
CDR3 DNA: TGTGCCAGCAGCCCGACTAGCGGGGGGTTCAACACCGGGGAGCTGTTTTTT

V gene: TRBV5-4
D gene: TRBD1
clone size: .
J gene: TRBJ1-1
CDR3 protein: CASSLADRGGYTEAFF
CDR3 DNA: TGTGCCAGCAGCTTGGCCGACAGGGGTGGGTACACTGAAGCTTTCTTT

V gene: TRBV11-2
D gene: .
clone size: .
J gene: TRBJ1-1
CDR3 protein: CASSPRQPHVEAFF
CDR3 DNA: TGTGCCAGCAGCCCGAGGCAGCCACACGTCGAAGCTTTCTTT

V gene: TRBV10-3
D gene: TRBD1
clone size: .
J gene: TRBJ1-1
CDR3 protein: CAISPGQVNTEAFF
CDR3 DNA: TGTGCCATCAGCCCGGGACAGGTGAACACTGAAGCTTTCTTT

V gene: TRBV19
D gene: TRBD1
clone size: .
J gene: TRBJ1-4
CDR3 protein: CASSTTWDSEKLFF
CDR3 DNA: TGTGCCAGTAGTACAACCTGGGACAGTGAAAAACTGTTTTTT

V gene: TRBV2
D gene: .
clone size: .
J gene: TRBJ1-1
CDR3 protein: CARQEMNTEAFF
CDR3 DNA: TGTGCCAGACAGGAAATGAACACTGAAGCTTTCTTT

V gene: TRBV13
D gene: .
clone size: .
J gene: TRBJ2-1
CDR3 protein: CASSLVADEQFF
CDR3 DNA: TGTGCCAGCAGCTTAGTGGCCGATGAGCAGTTCTTC

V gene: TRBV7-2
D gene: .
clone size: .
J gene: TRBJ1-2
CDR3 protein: CASSPYGEGIHGYTF
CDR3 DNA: TGTGCCAGCAGCCCGTATGGCGAGGGAATTCACGGCTACACCTTC

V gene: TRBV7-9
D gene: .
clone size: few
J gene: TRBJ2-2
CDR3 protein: CASSLVVNGELFF
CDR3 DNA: TGTGCCAGCAGCTTAGTAGTCAACGGGGAGCTGTTTTTT

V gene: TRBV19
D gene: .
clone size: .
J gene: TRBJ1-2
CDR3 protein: CASSIPESSYTF
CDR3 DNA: TGTGCCAGTAGTATCCCGGAGAGTAGCTACACCTTC

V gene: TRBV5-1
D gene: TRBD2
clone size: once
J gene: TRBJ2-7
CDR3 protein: CASSLSGGAQRQYF
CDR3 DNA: TGCGCCAGCAGTCTATCCGGGGGGGCGCAAAGGCAGTACTTC

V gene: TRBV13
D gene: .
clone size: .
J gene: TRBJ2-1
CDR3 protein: CASSSGPAGKEQFF
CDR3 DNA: TGTGCCAGCAGCTCGGGACCCGCGGGGAAAGAGCAGTTCTTC

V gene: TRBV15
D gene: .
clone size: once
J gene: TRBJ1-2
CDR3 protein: CATSLGRVGDYGYTF
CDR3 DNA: TGTGCCACCAGCCTAGGGAGGGTAGGGGACTATGGCTACACCTTC

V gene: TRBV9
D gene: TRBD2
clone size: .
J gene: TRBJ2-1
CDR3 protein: CASSPRLAGSYNEQFF
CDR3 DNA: TGTGCCAGCAGCCCCCGACTAGCGGGGTCCTACAATGAGCAGTTCTTC

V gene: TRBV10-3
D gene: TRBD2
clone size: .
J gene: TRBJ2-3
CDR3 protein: CAISESRAGGTDTQYF
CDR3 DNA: TGTGCCATCAGTGAGTCTCGGGCGGGGGGCACAGATACGCAGTATTTT

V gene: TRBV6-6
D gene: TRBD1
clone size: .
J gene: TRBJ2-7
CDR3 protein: CASTSRQGQQYF
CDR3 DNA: TGTGCCAGCACCAGCCGACAGGGACAGCAGTACTTC

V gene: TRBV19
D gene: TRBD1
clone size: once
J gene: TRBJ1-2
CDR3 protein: CASSIDVRTGRGGYTF
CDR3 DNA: TGTGCCAGTAGTATAGACGTCCGGACAGGGCGTGGTGGCTACACCTTC

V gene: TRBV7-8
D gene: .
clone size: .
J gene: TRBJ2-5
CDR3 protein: CASSLPSGGETQYF
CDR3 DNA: TGTGCCAGCAGCTTACCTTCTGGGGGGGAGACCCAGTACTTC

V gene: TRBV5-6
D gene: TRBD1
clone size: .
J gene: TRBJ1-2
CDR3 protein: CASDRGLAYGYTF
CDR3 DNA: TGTGCCAGCGACAGGGGACTGGCTTATGGCTACACCTTC

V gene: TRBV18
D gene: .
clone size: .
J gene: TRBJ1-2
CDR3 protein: CASSPSIKGANYGYTF
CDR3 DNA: TGTGCCAGCTCACCAAGTATCAAAGGAGCTAACTATGGCTACACCTTC

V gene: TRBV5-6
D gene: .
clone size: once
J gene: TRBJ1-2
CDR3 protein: CASSWTATNYGYTF
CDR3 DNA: TGTGCCAGCAGCTGGACAGCAACTAACTATGGCTACACCTTC

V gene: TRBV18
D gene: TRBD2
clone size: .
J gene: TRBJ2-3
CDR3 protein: CASSIAGDPTDTQYF
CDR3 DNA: TGTGCCAGCTCAATAGCGGGGGACCCAACAGATACGCAGTATTTT

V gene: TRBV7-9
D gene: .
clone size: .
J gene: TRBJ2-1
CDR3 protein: CASSSTLPAVGFF
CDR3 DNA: TGTGCCAGCAGCTCGACTCTCCCAGCTGTGGGGTTCTTC

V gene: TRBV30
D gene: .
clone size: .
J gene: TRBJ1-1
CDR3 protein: CAWSVQYMNTEAFF
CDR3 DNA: TGTGCCTGGAGTGTACAGTACATGAACACTGAAGCTTTCTTT

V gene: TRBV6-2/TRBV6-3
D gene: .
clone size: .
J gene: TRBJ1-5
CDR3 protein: CASSSQRVSGNQPQHF
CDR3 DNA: TGTGCCAGCAGTTCCCAACGGGTCTCCGGCAATCAGCCCCAGCATTTT

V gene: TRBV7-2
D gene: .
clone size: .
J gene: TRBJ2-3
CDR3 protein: CASSVRSFNPDTQYF
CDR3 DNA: TGTGCCAGCAGCGTCAGGTCGTTTAACCCAGATACGCAGTATTTT

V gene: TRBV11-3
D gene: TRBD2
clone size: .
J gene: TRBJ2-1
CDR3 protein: CASSLGRTSGASYNEQFF
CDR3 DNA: TGTGCCAGCAGCTTAGGGCGGACTAGCGGGGCTTCCTACAATGAGCAGTTCTTC

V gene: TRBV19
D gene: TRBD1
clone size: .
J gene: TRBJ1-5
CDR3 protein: CASSSSKTGVAQPQHF
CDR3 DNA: TGTGCCAGTAGTTCCTCCAAGACAGGGGTCGCTCAGCCCCAGCATTTT